Included here is one T cell receptor beta chain sequence, with context. No antigen is known for it. Specified time point: week 35, safety follow-up. Vaccination used 300 ug of mutant IDH1 20-mer peptide per dose, with topical imiquimod. Donors had new IDH1-mutant astrocytomas of WHO grade 3 or 4 (ATRX-lost). The data were obtained in a study of a mutant IDH1 vaccine in newly diagnosed glioma. Study details: The treated population exhibited a male proportion of roughly 62%, a female proportion of around 40%, and a mean age of around 40 years. Participants attended visit V12, the safety follow-up, at week 35, and then attended visit V13 at week 47. General study findings and limits: Alterations occurring in top peripheral T cell clonotypes seemed unrelated to pseudoprogression.

Repertoires were generated with immunoSEQ multiplex PCR, while TCRdb's copy carries only in-frame clones and drops some. Of around 31,000 clones listed, more than 65% are singletons. This clonotype was obtained from a man aged 25 to 45 with glioma. Sequencing was performed on PBMCs, taken from a glioma patient whose treatment included an IDH1 peptide vaccine.

The CDR3 reads CASSLDRVAGSYEQYF. The CDR3, as DNA: TGTGCCAGCAGCTTAGATCGGGTAGCGGGGTCCTACGAGCAGTACTTC. V is TRBV11-2 and J is TRBJ2-7, with 8 bases that match TRBD2. In germline, CDR1 is SGHAT, CDR2 FQNNGV. V gave up 0 bases and J gave up 1 base; unmatched junction bases: 5. The CDR3 is 16 residues long.